This TCR beta chain was recorded in a study of OX40 agonist ivuxolimab in advanced cancers. The V gene lost 4 bases and the J gene lost 4 bases, with 13 bases spanning the gap. CDR1 is SGHDN, CDR2 FVKESK, per germline. The CDR3 is 15 amino acids. Libraries were prepared by immunoSEQ multiplex PCR; TCRdb keeps only in-frame clonotypes and omits some of them. This table has 60,000 to 75,000 clones, around 83% appearing once. Source: CD4+ or CD8+ T cells sorted from blood, taken in a trial of the OX40 agonist ivuxolimab. This clonotype was obtained from an adult with an advanced solid tumor such as melanoma, head and neck, liver or kidney cancer. The chain is built from TRBV14 and TRBJ1-4; no definite D call. CDR3 residues: CASSPVPRLNEKLFF. CDR3 coding DNA: TGTGCCAGCAGCCCGGTCCCACGCCTTAATGAAAAACTGTTTTTT.